Listed below are T cell receptor beta chains from one sample, sequenced in a study of cytomegalovirus exposure and HLA in healthy donors. Here immunoSEQ multiplex PCR was the method, and the copy in TCRdb shows in-frame clones only, minus some. There are approximately 50,000 clones in the sample, with over 2% held by the top ten. The sample consisted of PBMCs. The receptors come from a female donor in good health and CMV-seronegative. CDR3s include the opening cysteine and the closing phenylalanine or tryptophan. Fields, in order: J gene, V gene, D gene, CDR3 DNA, CDR3 protein. A D gene is named only where the DNA matches it firmly.

TRBJ2-7 | TRBV18 | - | TGTGCCAGCTCACGCACGCAGGGAATCCACGAGCAGTACTTC | CASSRTQGIHEQYF
TRBJ1-2 | TRBV25-1 | - | TGTGCCAGCAGTGAATCGGATGTACGTGTCAGGGCGAGGGGCTACACCTTC | CASSESDVRVRARGYTF
TRBJ2-1 | TRBV28 | - | TGTGCCAGCAGTTTCGCTTATTCGCCAGGGCGCGATGAGCAGTTCTTC | CASSFAYSPGRDEQFF
TRBJ2-7 | TRBV30 | - | TGTGCCTGGAGTGTACTTCGCGGGTCCTACGAGCAGTACTTC | CAWSVLRGSYEQYF
TRBJ2-7 | TRBV20-1 | TRBD2 | TGCAGTGCTAGGTCGGGGGGGGAGCAGTACTTC | CSARSGGEQYF
TRBJ1-4 | TRBV19 | - | TGTGCCAGTAGTTACGGGAGAACTAATGAAAAACTGTTTTTT | CASSYGRTNEKLFF
TRBJ1-2 | TRBV9 | - | TGTGCCAGCAGCGTAGAGAGAGGACAGGGCTACACCTTC | CASSVERGQGYTF
TRBJ1-2 | TRBV23-1 | TRBD1 | TGCGCCAGCAGTCAATCGAGGACAGGGCGGTTAGGCTACACCTTC | CASSQSRTGRLGYTF
TRBJ2-1 | TRBV30 | TRBD2 | TGTGCCTGGAGTGAAGGGTTAGCGGGAGCTACCTACAATGAGCAGTTCTTC | CAWSEGLAGATYNEQFF
TRBJ1-1 | TRBV29-1 | TRBD1 | TGCAGCGGCCGGGACAGGGCTTTGAACACTGAAGCTTTCTTT | CSGRDRALNTEAFF
TRBJ2-2 | TRBV9 | - | TGTGCCAGCACCGAGACAGACACCGGGGAGCTGTTTTTT | CASTETDTGELFF
TRBJ1-1 | TRBV7-9 | TRBD1 | TGTGCCAGCAGCTTAGAGTTGGACAGGGAAGCTTTCTTT | CASSLELDREAFF
TRBJ2-1 | TRBV7-9 | TRBD2 | TGTGCCAGCAGCGCCACTAGCGGCAATGAGCAGTTCTTC | CASSATSGNEQFF
TRBJ2-3 | TRBV4-3 | TRBD2 | TGCGCCAGCAGCCAAGGGCCCCTACTAGCGGGGTCAGATACTAGCACAGATACGCAGTATTTT | CASSQGPLLAGSDTSTDTQYF
TRBJ2-2 | TRBV6-5 | TRBD2 | TGTGCCAGCAGTGGACTAGCGGGAATGACCGGGGAGCTGTTTTTT | CASSGLAGMTGELFF
TRBJ1-2 | TRBV6-1 | - | TGTGCCAGCAGTCATACAGGGAATGACTATGGCTACACCTTC | CASSHTGNDYGYTF
TRBJ2-1 | TRBV2 | TRBD2 | TGTGCCACCACTCCGAGAAAATCGACTAGCGGGATAAATCAACAGTTCTTC | CATTPRKSTSGINQQFF
TRBJ1-6 | TRBV18 | TRBD1 | TGTGCCAGCTCACCATACTCCGGGACAGGGGTTAATTCACCCCTCCACTTT | CASSPYSGTGVNSPLHF
TRBJ2-3 | TRBV6-4 | TRBD2 | TGTGCCAGCAGTGAGTCTAGCGGGAGCACAGATACGCAGTATTTT | CASSESSGSTDTQYF
TRBJ2-2 | TRBV18 | - | TGTGCCAGCTCACCTTTCCCCAGGTCCGGCAGGGTAAGGGGATCGAACACCGGGGAGCTGTTTTTT | CASSPFPRSGRVRGSNTGELFF
TRBJ2-1 | TRBV18 | TRBD1 | TGTGCCAGCTCGGAGCCCGGGACAGGTGAGCAGTTCTTC | CASSEPGTGEQFF
TRBJ1-1 | TRBV15 | - | TGTGCCACCAGCAGAGATCTACTGAGTGCTTTCTTT | CATSRDLLSAFF
TRBJ2-7 | TRBV7-9 | TRBD1 | TGTGCCAGCACCCCAGGGGACAGGGGGGGAGAGCAGTACTTC | CASTPGDRGGEQYF
TRBJ2-6 | TRBV18 | TRBD1 | TGTGCCAGCTCACCATATAAGATCGACAGGGGGCAATTTAACTCTGGGGCCAACGTCCTGACTTTC | CASSPYKIDRGQFNSGANVLTF
TRBJ2-3 | TRBV9 | TRBD2 | TGTGCCAGCAGCTCCGGGACTAGCGGGTACCTTAGCACAGATACGCAGTATTTT | CASSSGTSGYLSTDTQYF
TRBJ1-4 | TRBV6-5 | TRBD1 | TGTGCCAGCAGGCCGGGACAGCTAAATGAAAAACTGTTTTTT | CASRPGQLNEKLFF
TRBJ1-2 | TRBV6-1 | TRBD1 | TGTGCCAGCGGGGGACAGGGGATCGGCTATGGCTACACCTTC | CASGGQGIGYGYTF
TRBJ1-1 | TRBV29-1 | - | TGCAGCGTGACCCGAGGGAAGGGTGAAGCTTTCTTT | CSVTRGKGEAFF
TRBJ2-6 | TRBV9 | TRBD1 | TGTGCCAGCAGTGTACCCCGGGCACAGGGGATATTTGGGGCCAACGTCCTGACTTTC | CASSVPRAQGIFGANVLTF
TRBJ1-2 | TRBV11-3 | - | TGTGCCAGCAGCGTCCTCGGGGACTATGGCTACACCTTC | CASSVLGDYGYTF
TRBJ2-7 | TRBV4-1 | TRBD2 | TGCGCCAGCAGCCAAGATTCCGGGACTACTAGCTACTACGAGCAGTACTTC | CASSQDSGTTSYYEQYF
TRBJ2-5 | TRBV7-8 | TRBD2 | TGTGCCAGCAGCCGGACCCGGACTAGCGGGTACCAAGAGACCCAGTACTTC | CASSRTRTSGYQETQYF
TRBJ1-3 | TRBV6-5 | - | TGTGCCAGCAGTCGAGCCGGGGTCTCTGGAAACACCATATATTTT | CASSRAGVSGNTIYF
TRBJ1-6 | TRBV4-2 | TRBD1 | TGTGCCAGCAGCCAACTAACAGGGGGCGAAAATTCACCCCTCCACTTT | CASSQLTGGENSPLHF
TRBJ2-7 | TRBV5-4 | TRBD1 | TGTGCCAGCAGCTTGGAAGGCCGGGACAGGGAGTACGAGCAGTACTTC | CASSLEGRDREYEQYF
TRBJ2-5 | TRBV30 | TRBD2 | TGTGCCCGAAGCGGGGGGAATCTTCGAGAGACCCAGTACTTC | CARSGGNLRETQYF
TRBJ1-6 | TRBV5-1 | - | TGCGCCAGCAGCCTATCGACAGCATCAGGTTCACCCCTCCACTTT | CASSLSTASGSPLHF
TRBJ2-5 | TRBV15 | TRBD1 | TGTGCCACCAGCAGATCACCGGGACAGGGCCTAGTCCCCCGAGAGACCCAGTACTTC | CATSRSPGQGLVPRETQYF
TRBJ2-1 | TRBV5-4 | TRBD2 | TGTGCCAGCAGATTGGGACTAGCGGACGGTGGAGAGCAGTTCTTC | CASRLGLADGGEQFF
TRBJ2-7 | TRBV7-9 | TRBD1 | TGTGCCAGCAGCTTAGGGGACAGGGGGTCCGAGCAGTACTTC | CASSLGDRGSEQYF